What follows is one T cell receptor beta chain and its context. This clone was observed a few times. No cognate antigen has been identified for it. Per-base quality was not reported, and no clone a single base away is much larger than it. Trimming at the junction amounts to 8 bases on V and 2 bases on J, and the germline ends lie 7 bases apart. From a lookup of the germline V gene, CDR1 and CDR2 are MDHEN and SYDVKM. The CDR3 has 12 amino acids, counting the end cysteine and phenylalanine. The only DNA kept is the CDR3, 36 bases in frame from the first base. The data were obtained in a study of OX40 agonist ivuxolimab in advanced cancers. A note on the overall study: Ivuxolimab was an agonistic, fully human IgG2 monoclonal antibody directed against OX40 (CD134), a costimulatory receptor. Intravenous ivuxolimab was administered to patients every 2 weeks at six dose levels: 0.01, 0.1, 0.3, 1.5, 3 and 10 mg/kg. Prior anti-PD-1, anti-PD-L1 or anti-CTLA-4 therapy was permitted, and roughly two fifths of dose-escalation patients had received checkpoint inhibitors. Among the approximately 54 dose-escalation patients, around 20 had hepatocellular carcinoma, 15 or so melanoma, 9 renal cell carcinoma and 9 head and neck cancer. In the dose-escalation cohort, 75% to 90% of patients were male, and the mean age was around 60 years with a range of roughly 23 to 79. The point of sequencing TCRbeta in the periphery was to test whether ivuxolimab changed TCR sequence diversity and drove clonal T-cell expansion. The paper covers the monotherapy dose-escalation part of the phase I ivuxolimab trial, which included N ≈ 57 patients. Partial responses occurred in three dose-escalation patients: two with cutaneous melanoma and one with hepatocellular carcinoma. Findings and caveats that apply to the study as a whole: In the 0.1-3.0 mg/kg groups, partial responders had among the lowest normalized peripheral clonal expansion, particularly in CD8+ T cells. Low levels of normalized T-cell clonal expansion were also seen in some patients who did not respond. The antigen specificity of the peripheral T cells that underwent clonal expansion was not determined. Clonal expansion of both CD4+ and CD8+ blood T cells was observed from baseline to week 6 at doses 0.1 to 3.0 mg/kg. After ivuxolimab, CD8+ T cells had more expanded clones than CD4+ T cells on average.

The trial excluded patients who had a history of autoimmune disease or who were on systemic immunosuppression. Peripheral blood for TCR sequencing was collected from all dose cohorts at baseline, on cycle 4 day 1, and on cycle 7 day 1. Samples were obtained from an open-label, multicenter, first-in-human phase I dose-escalation trial of ivuxolimab. Adults with locally advanced or metastatic head and neck squamous cell, hepatocellular, melanoma or renal cell carcinoma were enrolled in the trial. CD4+ and CD8+ T cells were sorted separately from peripheral blood before TCR sequencing. Genomic DNA was extracted from sorted cells for sequencing of the TCRbeta CDR3 region. TCRbeta CDR3 regions were sequenced using the immunoSEQ Assay. TCRdb obtained this table from immuneACCESS and retained in-frame rearrangements with V and J assigned. These tables miss some clones; where compared with another copy, unresolved V genes account for less than half of the shortfall, and the remainder is unexplained. For this sample the table gives around 86,000 clones, of which roughly 82% were detected only once. Of the sample, under 3.5% is held by the ten largest clones.

The chain employs TRBV28 and TRBJ1-3, with the identity of the D gene unclear. This clonotype was sampled from an adult with an advanced solid tumor such as melanoma, head and neck, liver or kidney cancer. Sequences were derived from CD4+ or CD8+ T cells sorted from blood, sampled in a trial of the OX40 agonist ivuxolimab. The CDR3 amino acid sequence is: CASHNAGNTIYF. The sequence in DNA is TGTGCCAGCCATAACGCTGGAAACACCATATATTTT.